The 22 T cell receptor beta chains below were found in one sample sequenced in a study of blood T cell repertoires in COVID-19. This table comes from immunoSEQ multiplex PCR, and its TCRdb copy is limited to in-frame clones, with some not included. The sample has 110,000 to 150,000 clones, 65% to 85% seen once. Sequenced input: peripheral blood. Source of these receptors: a man aged 45 to 65 with active or convalescent COVID-19.

V is TRBV6-5 and J is TRBJ2-7; 8 bases fit TRBD2. The CDR3 has 15 residues. Germline CDR1 and CDR2: MNHEY and SVGAGI. The ends lost 6 bases at V and 0 bases at J; junction bases unmatched: 7. The CDR3 bases are TGTGCCAGCAGACTTCCAAGCGGGAGCTCCTACGAGCAGTACTTC. This codes for CASRLPSGSSYEQYF.

CDR3 protein: CASSLERDYLSYNEQFF. CDR3 sequence (DNA): TGTGCCAGCAGCTTGGAGCGGGACTACCTATCCTACAATGAGCAGTTCTTC. The chain joins TRBV5-8 to TRBJ2-1; 7 bases align to TRBD2. The germline V gene has CDR1 SGHTS and CDR2 YDEGEE. V shed 0 bases and J 1 base; nucleotides not matched to a gene: 7. CDR3 length equals 17 residues.

The gene calls are TRBV19 and TRBJ2-5; 11 nucleotides align to TRBD2. The CDR3 loop spans 15 amino acids. After removal of 3 bases from V and 10 bases from J, the junction contained 10 bases not matched to a gene. Germline assignment: CDR1 LNHDA and CDR2 SQIVND (reference sequence). CDR3 DNA sequence: TGTGCCAGTAGTATCTTAGCGGGAGGGCCGGTAAGCCAGTACTTC. Protein: CASSILAGGPVSQYF.

The chain couples TRBV27 to TRBJ2-2; 7 bases are a match to TRBD1. Germline-derived CDR1 and CDR2 are MNHEY and SMNVEV (reference sequence). The CDR3 extends over 15 amino acids. J gave up 2 bases and V 6 bases, and 6 bases lay outside the gene matches. CDR3 amino acids: CASRTGDRNTGELFF. For the CDR3, the DNA is TGTGCCAGCAGAACCGGGGACAGAAACACCGGGGAGCTGTTTTTT.

V usage is TRBV19 and J usage is TRBJ2-7, with 8 nucleotides matching TRBD2. Germline CDR1 reads LNHDA; CDR2 reads SQIVND (reference sequence). Trimming cost V 5 bases and J 7 bases; bases outside gene matches: 10. CDR3 length equals 14 residues. CDR3 DNA: TGTGCCAGTAGTCCGGGACTAGGGATTTGGGAGCAGTACTTC. It encodes CASSPGLGIWEQYF.

The chain employs TRBV7-3 and TRBJ2-7; TRBD1 matches at 8 bases. The CDR3 spans 14 residues. Germline trimming cut 1 base from V and 5 bases from J; bases unmatched to any gene: 4. The germline CDR1 and CDR2 sequences are SGHTA and FQGTGA. The CDR3 loop reads CASSLMTGDNEQYF. The CDR3 bases are TGTGCCAGCAGCTTAATGACAGGGGACAACGAGCAGTACTTC.

This clone showed up just a few times. CDR3 region: CASSYQTATNEKLFF. CDR3 nucleotides: TGTGCCAGCAGTTACCAGACAGCAACTAATGAAAAACTGTTTTTT. This rearrangement joins TRBV6-5 to TRBJ1-4; possibly TRBD1 for D (5 bases). V was shortened by 2 bases and J by 0 bases, with 7 bases between the two germline ends. CDR3 length: 15 amino acids. Germline V gives CDR1 MNHEY, CDR2 SVGAGI.

The CDR3 is CASSVEGQFEAFF. The DNA of the CDR3 is TGTGCCAGCAGCGTAGAAGGACAGTTTGAAGCTTTCTTT. The chain joins TRBV9 to TRBJ1-1; a weak D match, TRBD1 (6 bases). The CDR3 totals 13 residues. Germline loops: CDR1 SGDLS, CDR2 YYNGEE. V gave up 0 bases and J gave up 7 bases, with 10 bases separating them.

V usage is TRBV10-3 and J usage is TRBJ1-1; TRBD1 is a possible D gene (5 bases). Germline assignment: CDR1 ENHRY and CDR2 SYGVKD. V gave up 0 bases and J gave up 10 bases, with 9 bases separating them. This CDR3 comprises 12 residues. CDR3 in DNA: TGTGCCATCAGTGAGTCGGGGCGCGGAGCTTTCTTT. It is translated as CAISESGRGAFF.

The chain joins TRBV3-1 (or the pseudogene TRBV3-2) to TRBJ2-7; D not resolved. Between the trimmed V and J ends, which lost 1 base and 7 bases, there was a span of 14 bases. This CDR3 comprises 14 residues. CDR1 is LGHDT, CDR2 YNNKEL, per germline (reference sequence). CDR3 in amino acids: CASSQVNSLEEQYF. DNA of the CDR3: TGTGCCAGCAGCCAAGTTAATTCCCTGGAGGAGCAGTACTTC.

The DNA of the CDR3 is TGTGCCAGCAGTGAACTAGCGGGAGGAAGCTACGAGCAGTACTTC. It translates to CASSELAGGSYEQYF. V gene TRBV2 combines with J gene TRBJ2-7; 11 bases are a match to TRBD2. Trimming cost V 2 bases and J 3 bases; bases outside gene matches: 3. The germline V gene has CDR1 SNHLY and CDR2 FYNNEI. The CDR3 consists of 15 residues.

This chain links TRBV21-1 with TRBJ1-4. TRBV21-1 is labeled a pseudogene. CDR3 length equals 14 residues. DNA for the CDR3: TGTGCCAGCAGCCGGTTTGAAACTAATGAAAAACTGTTTTTT. This gives the protein CASSRFETNEKLFF.

In its sample, this clone was seen once. This chain connects TRBV10-3 to TRBJ2-5, with D tentatively TRBD1 (6 bases). The CDR3 has 14 amino acids. V lost 0 bases and J 5 bases, leaving 10 bases between the germline ends. Germline CDR1 and CDR2: ENHRY and SYGVKD. The CDR3 DNA reads TGTGCCATCAGTGAGTCAACAGGGATGGAGACCCAGTACTTC. Translating gives CAISESTGMETQYF.

This rearrangement joins TRBV24-1 to TRBJ2-3; 8 bases agree with TRBD2. This CDR3 contains 14 residues. The ends lost 6 bases at V and 6 bases at J; junction bases unmatched: 7. Germline lookup yields CDR1 KGHDR and CDR2 SFDVKD. CDR3 nucleotides: TGTGCCACCAGTAGACAACTAGCGGACGATACGCAGTATTTT. It yields the protein CATSRQLADDTQYF.

The CDR3 DNA reads TGTGCCAGCAGTTACGGGCCTTGGACAGTGGATTCACCCCTCCACTTT. It specifies CASSYGPWTVDSPLHF. The chain uses TRBV6-5 and TRBJ1-6, with a weak D call TRBD1 (6 bases). This CDR3 has 16 residues. CDR1 and CDR2 from the germline V gene are MNHEY and SVGAGI. The V end was cut by 2 bases, the J end by 8 bases, with 16 bases between.

The V and J genes are TRBV5-4 and TRBJ2-7, with 7 bases aligning to TRBD2. This CDR3 has 14 residues. With V trimmed by 9 bases and J by 2 bases, 11 bases remained unmatched. Germline V gene lookup returns CDR1 SGHNT and CDR2 YYREEE (reference sequence). The CDR3 loop reads CATSVSRGAYEQYF. For the CDR3, the DNA is TGTGCCACCTCCGTGAGTCGGGGGGCCTACGAGCAGTACTTC.

The chain joins TRBV5-5 to TRBJ2-7; TRBD1 aligns across 7 bases. Germline V gene data show CDR1 as SGHKS and CDR2 as YYEKEE (reference sequence). The CDR3 is 15 amino acids. V lost 4 bases and J lost 4; bases outside the gene matches: 11. The CDR3 reads CASSLDRAAGYEQYF. The CDR3 DNA is TGTGCCAGCAGCCTCGACAGGGCGGCAGGGTACGAGCAGTACTTC.

Comments on this clone: One end of the junction varies from germline; a read error may be responsible. The rearrangement links TRBV7-7 to TRBJ2-5, with 9 bases lining up with TRBD2. The CDR3 spans 16 residues. The germline V gene has CDR1 SSHAT and CDR2 FNYEAQ (reference sequence). Written as DNA, the CDR3 is TGTGCTAGCAGCTTAGGGGGTAGCGGGAGAGGGGAGACCCAGTACTTC. Its protein is CASSLGGSGRGETQYF.

This rearrangement joins TRBV27 to TRBJ2-1; the match to TRBD2 covers 9 bases. Unmatched junction bases numbered 8, after V lost 5 bases and J lost 0 bases. CDR1 is MNHEY, CDR2 SMNVEV, per germline (reference sequence). The CDR3 is made up of 17 amino acids. In DNA form, the CDR3 reads TGTGCCAGCAGTCACTCACTAGCGGGTCACTCCTACAATGAGCAGTTCTTC. This encodes CASSHSLAGHSYNEQFF.

The V and J genes are TRBV2 and TRBJ1-5; no clear D. Trimming took off 5 bases at V and 3 bases at J, with 11 bases between the two ends. The CDR3 length is 14 residues. The germline V gene encodes CDR1 SNHLY and CDR2 FYNNEI. In DNA, the CDR3 is TGTGCCAGCAGTACCACGAGATCCAATCAGCCCCAGCATTTT. Protein: CASSTTRSNQPQHF.

The J gene is TRBJ1-3, the V gene TRBV28; 11 bases align to TRBD1. The CDR3 sequence is 17 residues long. Germline V gives CDR1 MDHEN, CDR2 SYDVKM. Trimming cost V 4 bases and J 4 bases; bases outside gene matches: 9. CDR3 bases: TGTGCCAGCAGTTCCGGACAGGGGGCCTTCCTGGGAAACACCATATATTTT. Encoded protein: CASSSGQGAFLGNTIYF.

This chain connects TRBV5-5 to TRBJ2-5; 10 positions agree with TRBD2. The J segment lost 0 bases and the V segment lost 2 bases, leaving 1 base of the junction unmatched. From germline, CDR1 is SGHKS and CDR2 YYEKEE (reference sequence). The CDR3 has 15 residues. This CDR3 reads CASSLLAGYQETQYF. The CDR3 region has the DNA TGTGCCAGCAGCTTACTAGCGGGGTACCAAGAGACCCAGTACTTC.